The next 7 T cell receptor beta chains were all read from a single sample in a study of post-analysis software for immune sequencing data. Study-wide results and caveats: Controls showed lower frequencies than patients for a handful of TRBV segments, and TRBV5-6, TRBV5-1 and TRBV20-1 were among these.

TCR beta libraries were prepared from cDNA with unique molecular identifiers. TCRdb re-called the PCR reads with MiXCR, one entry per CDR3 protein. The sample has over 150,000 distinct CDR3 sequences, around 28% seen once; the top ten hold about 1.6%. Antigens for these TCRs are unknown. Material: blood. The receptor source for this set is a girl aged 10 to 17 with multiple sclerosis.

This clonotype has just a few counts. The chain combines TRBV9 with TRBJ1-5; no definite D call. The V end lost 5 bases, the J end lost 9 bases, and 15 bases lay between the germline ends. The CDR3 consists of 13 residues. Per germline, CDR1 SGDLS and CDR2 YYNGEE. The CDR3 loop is CASSSGPDWPQHF. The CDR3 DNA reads TGTGCCAGCAGTTCCGGTCCCGACTGGCCCCAGCATTTT.

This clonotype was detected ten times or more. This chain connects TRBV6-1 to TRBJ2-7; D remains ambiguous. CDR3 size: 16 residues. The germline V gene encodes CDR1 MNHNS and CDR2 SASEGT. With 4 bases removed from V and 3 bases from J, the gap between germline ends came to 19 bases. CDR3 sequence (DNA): TGTGCCAGCAGTGTTTTCTCTGGCTCGCACCACTACGAGCAGTACTTC. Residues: CASSVFSGSHHYEQYF.

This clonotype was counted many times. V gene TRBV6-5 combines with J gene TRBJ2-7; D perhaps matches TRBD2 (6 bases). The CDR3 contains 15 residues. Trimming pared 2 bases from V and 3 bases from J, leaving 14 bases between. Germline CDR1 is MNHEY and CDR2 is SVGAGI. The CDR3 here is CASSYGGDLGYEQYF. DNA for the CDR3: TGTGCCAGCAGTTACGGAGGGGATTTGGGCTACGAGCAGTACTTC.

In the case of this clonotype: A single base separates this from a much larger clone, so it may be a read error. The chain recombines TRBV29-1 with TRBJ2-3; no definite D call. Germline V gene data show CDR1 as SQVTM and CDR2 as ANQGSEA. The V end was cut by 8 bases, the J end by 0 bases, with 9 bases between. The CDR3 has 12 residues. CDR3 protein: CSKRLSTDTQYF. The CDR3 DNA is TGCAGCAAGAGATTAAGCACAGATACGCAGTATTTT.

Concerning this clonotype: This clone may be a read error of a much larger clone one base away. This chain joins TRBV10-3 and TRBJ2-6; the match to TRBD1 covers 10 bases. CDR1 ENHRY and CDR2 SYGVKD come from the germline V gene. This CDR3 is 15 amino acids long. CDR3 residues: CAVRQGASGAKVLTF. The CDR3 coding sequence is TGTGCCGTTAGACAGGGGGCCTCTGGGGCCAAAGTCCTGACTTTC.

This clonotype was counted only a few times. Written as DNA, the CDR3 is TGCGCCAGCAGCGCCACTAGCGGGAGAGCAGATACGCAGTATTTT. It encodes CASSATSGRADTQYF. The chain joins TRBV5-1 to TRBJ2-3; 11 bases fit TRBD2. The V gene's germline CDR1 is SGHRS and CDR2 YFSETQ. Germline trimming cut 4 bases from V and 4 bases from J; bases unmatched to any gene: 5. This CDR3 is 15 amino acids long.

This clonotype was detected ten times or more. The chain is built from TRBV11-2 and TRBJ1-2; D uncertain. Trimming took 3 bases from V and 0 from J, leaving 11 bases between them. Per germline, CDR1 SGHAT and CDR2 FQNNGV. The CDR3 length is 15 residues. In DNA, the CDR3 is TGTGCCAGCAGCTTCCAGTCCAGGCCTAACTATGGCTACACCTTC. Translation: CASSFQSRPNYGYTF.